The next 22 T cell receptor beta chains were all read from a single sample in a study of blood T cell repertoires in COVID-19. Measured with immunoSEQ multiplex PCR; TCRdb has only the in-frame clones, and not every one. The profile shows a few hundred thousand clones, 87% of them singletons. Sequencing was done on a sample of peripheral blood. These receptors were taken from a man between 18 and 35 years old with active or convalescent COVID-19.

V gene TRBV3-1 (or the pseudogene TRBV3-2) combines with J gene TRBJ1-5; D not resolved. V was trimmed by 0 bases and J by 3 bases, leaving 6 bases between them. The germline gives CDR1 LGHDT, CDR2 YNNKEL (reference sequence). The CDR3 loop spans 14 amino acids. CDR3 in DNA: TGTGCCAGCAGCCAAGATAGCTTCAATCAGCCCCAGCATTTT. Translation: CASSQDSFNQPQHF.

CDR3 protein: CASTDLIGSNQPQHF. CDR3 sequence (DNA): TGTGCCAGCACCGACTTAATTGGGAGCAATCAGCCCCAGCATTTT. This rearrangement joins TRBV2 to TRBJ1-5; D gene unclear. In germline, CDR1 is SNHLY, CDR2 FYNNEI. The ends were cut back, 7 bases at V and 1 base at J, with 14 bases in the middle. CDR3 length: 15 amino acids.

V is TRBV6-2 or TRBV6-3 and J is TRBJ2-7; D remains unclear. Germline V gene data show CDR1 as MNHEY and CDR2 as SVGEGT. Trimming removed 3 bases at V and 6 bases at J, with 6 bases between. The CDR3 consists of 11 residues. This CDR3 reads CASSYLSEQYF. The CDR3 DNA is TGTGCCAGCAGTTATCTCTCCGAGCAGTACTTC.

The rearrangement links TRBV6-4 to TRBJ1-6; 8 bases match TRBD1. Per germline, CDR1 MRHNA and CDR2 SNTAGT. The CDR3 runs 14 residues. V lost 5 bases to trimming and J lost 7 bases; unmatched junction nucleotides: 4. The CDR3, as DNA: TGTGCCAGCAGTAAGGACAGGGCAAATTCACCCCTCCACTTT. Its translation: CASSKDRANSPLHF.

This chain connects TRBV9 to TRBJ1-1; 7 bases fit TRBD1. From germline, CDR1 is SGDLS and CDR2 YYNGEE. J was trimmed by 7 bases and V by 2 bases; bases with no gene match: 5. The CDR3 is 13 residues long. The CDR3 region is CASSVGRQGEAFF. CDR3 bases: TGTGCCAGCAGCGTGGGGAGACAGGGTGAAGCTTTCTTT.

The chain recombines TRBV15 with TRBJ2-1; 7 bases match TRBD2. The CDR3 has 16 amino acids. Germline CDR1 LNHNV, CDR2 YYDKDF (reference sequence). Trimming removed 5 bases from V and 3 bases from J; junction bases left unmatched: 10. DNA for the CDR3: TGTGCCACCAGCCCTCGGACTAGTCTTAGCTACAATGAGCAGTTCTTC. Translated, it gives CATSPRTSLSYNEQFF.

The chain couples TRBV3-1 (or the pseudogene TRBV3-2) to TRBJ2-3, with TRBD2 identical over 11 bases. CDR3 length equals 17 residues. Germline assignment: CDR1 LGHDT and CDR2 YNNKEL (reference sequence). V lost 0 bases to trimming and J lost 4 bases; unmatched junction nucleotides: 6. The CDR3 DNA sequence: TGTGCCAGCAGCCAAGATGGCTCTAGCGGGAGGTCAGATACGCAGTATTTT. This translates into CASSQDGSSGRSDTQYF.

This sequence joins TRBV7-9 and TRBJ2-3, with TRBD2 matching over 8 bases. This CDR3 contains 16 residues. V shed 0 bases and J 5 bases; nucleotides not matched to a gene: 7. CDR1 is SEHNR, CDR2 FQNEAQ, per germline (reference sequence). CDR3 sequence (DNA): TGTGCCAGCAGCTTAGCGGGGACTAGGGTTGTAGATACGCAGTATTTT. As protein: CASSLAGTRVVDTQYF.

The V call is TRBV5-6, the J call TRBJ1-1; 10 bases line up with TRBD1. Trimming took 2 bases from V and 0 from J; bases not matched to a gene: 7. Germline loops: CDR1 SGHDT, CDR2 YYEEEE. The CDR3 length is 17 residues. This CDR3 is CASSLLTGGNLNTEAFF. The CDR3 bases are TGTGCCAGCAGCTTATTGACAGGGGGCAATTTGAACACTGAAGCTTTCTTT.

V usage is TRBV7-7 and J usage is TRBJ2-5; TRBD1 matches at 9 bases. Germline-derived CDR1 and CDR2 are SSHAT and FNYEAQ (reference sequence). The CDR3 has 15 amino acids. V gave up 0 bases and J gave up 2 bases; unmatched junction bases: 1. The CDR3 DNA reads as TGTGCCAGCAGCTTAGCGACAGGGGGTCAAGAGACCCAGTACTTC. It codes for CASSLATGGQETQYF.

A single count supports this clone. The J gene is TRBJ2-7, the V gene TRBV19; D might be TRBD2 (6 bases). This CDR3 comprises 15 residues. CDR1 is LNHDA, CDR2 SQIVND, per germline (reference sequence). The V and J ends lost 5 bases and 3 bases respectively, with 17 bases between them. The chain's CDR3 is CASSFRLVPRYEQYF. The CDR3 nucleotides are TGTGCCAGTAGTTTTAGACTAGTACCGCGCTACGAGCAGTACTTC.

The V gene is TRBV30, the J gene TRBJ1-1, with TRBD1 matching 8 bases. Germline V CDR1 and CDR2: GTSNPN, SVGIG (reference sequence). The CDR3 consists of 12 residues. The V segment lost 3 bases and the J segment 12 bases; nucleotides outside the gene matches: 9. Written as DNA, the CDR3 is TGTGCCTGGAGGGGGACAGGCGAGTCGACTTTCTTT. As protein: CAWRGTGESTFF.

The gene calls are TRBV10-3 and TRBJ2-5, with D possibly matching TRBD2 (7 bases). The CDR3 totals 13 residues. Germline-derived CDR1 and CDR2 are ENHRY and SYGVKD. V gave up 2 bases and J gave up 5 bases, with 9 bases separating them. The DNA for the CDR3 is TGTGCCATCAGTGAGCGGGGGGCTGAGACCCAGTACTTC. Protein product: CAISERGAETQYF.

V usage is TRBV5-1 and J usage is TRBJ2-7; 13 bases map to TRBD2. From germline, CDR1 is SGHRS and CDR2 YFSETQ. Trimming took 5 bases from V and 2 from J; bases not matched to a gene: 4. This CDR3 contains 15 residues. CDR3 DNA: TGCGCCAGCAGTTGGACTAGCGGGGGTACCTACGAGCAGTACTTC. Translating gives CASSWTSGGTYEQYF.

This sequence joins TRBV27 and TRBJ1-4; TRBD1 matches 10 bases. V shed 5 bases, J shed 7 bases, and the junction held 7 bases outside the gene matches. Germline assignment: CDR1 MNHEY and CDR2 SMNVEV (reference sequence). This CDR3 contains 15 residues. The chain's CDR3 is CASSTRQGAGEKLFF. Here the CDR3 DNA reads TGTGCCAGCAGTACACGACAGGGGGCGGGTGAAAAACTGTTTTTT.

This chain joins TRBV19 and TRBJ1-1; D is unresolved. The V end lost 6 bases, the J end lost 5 bases, and 19 bases lay between the germline ends. The CDR3 extends over 15 amino acids. Germline V lookup: CDR1 LNHDA, CDR2 SQIVND (reference sequence). This chain's CDR3 is CASSQETALGTEAFF. CDR3 bases: TGTGCCAGTAGCCAAGAGACGGCCCTCGGGACTGAAGCTTTCTTT. The full variable domain, completed using reference TRBV19 and TRBJ1-1, is DGGITQSPKYLFRKEGQNVTLSCEQNLNHDAMYWYRQDPGQGLRLIYYSQIVNDFQKGDIAEGYSVSREKKESFPLTVTSAQKNPTAFYLCASSQETALGTEAFFGQGTRLTVV.

The V call is TRBV9, the J call TRBJ2-6, with 10 bases that match TRBD2. The CDR3 contains 19 residues. The J segment lost 3 bases and the V segment lost 3 bases, leaving 12 bases of the junction unmatched. In germline, CDR1 is SGDLS, CDR2 YYNGEE. Here the CDR3 DNA reads TGTGCCAGCAGCGACGCTAGCGGGAGAGCAGGGGTTGGGGCCAACGTCCTGACTTTC. Amino acids: CASSDASGRAGVGANVLTF.

The chain combines TRBV7-3 with TRBJ2-7, with 11 bases fitting TRBD2. This CDR3 has 15 amino acids. The V and J ends lost 5 bases and 5 bases, in that order; junction bases with no gene match: 8. The V gene's germline CDR1 is SGHTA and CDR2 FQGTGA. The CDR3 DNA follows: TGTGCCAGCAGCCTCACTAGCGGGGGAGTGAACGAGCAGTACTTC. The encoded protein is CASSLTSGGVNEQYF.

This chain uses TRBV2 with TRBJ1-1, with D tentatively TRBD1 (6 bases). The CDR3 is 14 amino acids. The germline gives CDR1 SNHLY, CDR2 FYNNEI. The ends were cut back, 8 bases at V and 3 bases at J, with 16 bases in the middle. CDR3: CASGFRGADTEAFF. CDR3 in DNA: TGTGCCAGCGGATTCCGGGGGGCAGACACTGAAGCTTTCTTT.

The table lists this clone with a few counts. CDR3 sequence: CASSLAGATGNTIYF. The CDR3, as DNA: TGTGCCAGCAGCTTAGCAGGGGCTACGGGAAACACCATATATTTT. The chain joins TRBV7-2 to TRBJ1-3; TRBD1 might be the D (5 bases). Trimming left V 0 bases short and J 4 bases short, with 10 bases between. Looked up from germline, CDR1 is SGHTA and CDR2 is FQGNSA. The CDR3 covers 15 residues. The whole variable domain, remainder taken from reference TRBV7-2 and TRBJ1-3, is GAGVSQSPSNKVTEKGKDVELRCDPISGHTALYWYRQSLGQGLEFLIYFQGNSAPDKSGLPSDRFSAERTGGSVSTLTIQRTQQEDSAVYLCASSLAGATGNTIYFGEGSWLTVV.

This clone was counted only a few times. This rearrangement joins TRBV6-2 or TRBV6-3 to TRBJ2-3; D unclear. Per the germline V gene, CDR1 is MNHEY and CDR2 is SVGEGT. V dropped 5 bases and J dropped 0 bases, with 15 bases sitting between them. The CDR3 has 16 amino acids. CDR3 in DNA: TGTGCCAGCAGTCCCCGACTGACTCTTAGCACAGATACGCAGTATTTT. It translates to CASSPRLTLSTDTQYF.

The chain employs TRBV28 and TRBJ1-3; D ambiguous. Germline-derived CDR1 and CDR2 are MDHEN and SYDVKM. The CDR3 consists of 14 residues. The V and J ends lost 5 bases and 1 base respectively, with 9 bases between them. The CDR3 nucleotides read TGTGCCAGCAGTACCCGAGGGTCTGGAAACACCATATATTTT. Protein sequence: CASSTRGSGNTIYF. Drawing the rest from reference TRBV28 and TRBJ1-3, the complete variable domain is DVKVTQSSRYLVKRTGEKVFLECVQDMDHENMFWYRQDPGLGLRLIYFSYDVKMKEKGDIPEGYSVSREKKERFSLILESASTNQTSMYLCASSTRGSGNTIYFGEGSWLTVV.